This T cell receptor (beta chain) is from a study of early T cells in non-severe SARS-CoV-2 infection. Study conclusions and caveats: Matching results from VDJdb favored anti-spike CD8 responses, leaving private and CD4 specificities undetected.

V was clipped by 1 base and J by 0 bases, with 7 bases between them. Germline values: CDR1 SGHTA, CDR2 FQGNSA. CDR3 length: 15 amino acids. Each cDNA molecule carried a unique molecular identifier. MiXCR, applied by TCRdb to the 5' RACE reads, yields one record per CDR3 protein. The sample has roughly 80,000 distinct CDR3 sequences; around a sixth are singletons. This clonotype turned up a few times. What it recognizes is unknown. The TCR was taken from an adult who was a healthcare worker with PCR-confirmed SARS-CoV-2 infection or an uninfected control (not recorded which). The rearrangement joins TRBV7-2 to TRBJ1-5; a weak D match, TRBD1 (5 bases). Sequences were obtained from whole blood. CDR3 in amino acids: CASSLGGGSNQPQHF. CDR3 DNA: TGTGCCAGCAGCTTAGGTGGGGGTAGCAATCAGCCCCAGCATTTT.